These 9 T cell receptor beta chains were sequenced from one sample in a study of OX40 agonist ivuxolimab in advanced cancers. Assay used: immunoSEQ multiplex PCR; TCRdb lists only in-frame clones, some missing. The data hold approximately 60,000 clones, with over 80% observed a single time. Source: CD4+ or CD8+ T cells sorted from blood, taken in a trial of the OX40 agonist ivuxolimab. All receptors come from an adult with an advanced solid tumor such as melanoma, head and neck, liver or kidney cancer.

The chain recombines TRBV6-1 with TRBJ1-2, with TRBD1 identical over 7 bases. After removal of 5 bases from V and 1 base from J, the junction contained 7 bases not matched to a gene. The CDR3 extends over 15 amino acids. The germline V gene has CDR1 MNHNS and CDR2 SASEGT. CDR3: CASSSPGQLNYGYTF. For the CDR3, the DNA is TGTGCCAGCAGTTCTCCGGGACAGCTTAACTATGGCTACACCTTC.

Remarks on this clone: A single base separates this from a much larger clone, so it may be a read error. The CDR3 reads CASSLQGASTGELFF. The CDR3 DNA reads as TGTGCCAGCAGCTTACAGGGGGCGAGCACCGGGGAGCTGTTTTTT. The genes are TRBV7-2 and TRBJ2-2; 8 nucleotides align to TRBD1. V trimming: 2 bases; J trimming: 4 bases; junction bases outside the gene matches: 3. CDR1 and CDR2 (germline): SGHTA, FQGNSA. The CDR3 is 15 residues long. Based on the CDR3 plus reference TRBV7-2 and TRBJ2-2, the full variable domain is GAGVSQSPSNKVTEKGKDVELRCDPISGHTALYWYRQSLGQGLEFLIYFQGNSAPDKSGLPSDRFSAERTGGSVSTLTIQRTQQEDSAVYLCASSLQGASTGELFFGEGSRLTVL.

This clone is a singleton in its sample. The chain has TRBV5-1 and TRBJ1-4; TRBD1 agrees at 9 bases. Germline V gene data show CDR1 as SGHRS and CDR2 as YFSETQ. J lost 3 bases, V lost 2 bases, and 8 bases had no gene match. The CDR3 is made up of 17 amino acids. The CDR3 DNA follows: TGCGCCAGCAGCTTCCGGGGGACAGGGCCGTCTAATGAAAAACTGTTTTTT. Amino acid sequence: CASSFRGTGPSNEKLFF.

The gene calls are TRBV28 and TRBJ1-4, with D possibly being TRBD1 (5 bases). Germline V gene sequence: CDR1 MDHEN, CDR2 SYDVKM. The CDR3 is made up of 15 amino acids. Trimming cost V 5 bases and J 7 bases, with 17 bases left between them. The CDR3 loop reads CASSARGADGEKLFF. The CDR3 region has the DNA TGTGCCAGCAGTGCCCGGGGCGCGGATGGTGAAAAACTGTTTTTT.

The gene calls are TRBV9 and TRBJ2-2; unclear D gene. Germline CDR1 SGDLS, CDR2 YYNGEE. Between the trimmed V and J ends, which lost 4 bases and 0 bases, there was a span of 4 bases. This CDR3 region has 13 residues. This CDR3 is CASSPPNTGELFF. Written as DNA, the CDR3 is TGTGCCAGCAGCCCGCCGAACACCGGGGAGCTGTTTTTT.

The chain links TRBV6-1 to TRBJ1-5, with D perhaps matching TRBD1 (6 bases). This CDR3 is built from 13 residues. Trimming took off 8 bases at V and 7 bases at J, with 15 bases between the two ends. Germline assignment: CDR1 MNHNS and CDR2 SASEGT. CDR3 region: CASGNGGPQPQHF. CDR3 sequence (DNA): TGTGCCAGCGGGAATGGGGGCCCCCAGCCCCAGCATTTT.

The gene calls are TRBV18 and TRBJ1-2; D not certain. The CDR3 sequence is 15 residues long. CDR1 is KGHSH and CDR2 is LQKENI in the germline V gene. V dropped 3 bases and J dropped 4 bases, with 15 bases sitting between them. CDR3 coding DNA: TGTGCCAGCTCACCGGTGCCGAGCACATTCTATGGCTACACCTTC. Translation gives CASSPVPSTFYGYTF.

The chain recombines TRBV7-6 with TRBJ2-1, with D unclear. Germline lookup yields CDR1 SGHVS and CDR2 FNYEAQ. Trimming stripped 2 bases from V and 4 bases from J, with 6 bases between. This CDR3 is 13 amino acids long. For the CDR3, the DNA is TGTGCCAGCAGCTTACAACTTTACAATGAGCAGTTCTTC. Amino acids: CASSLQLYNEQFF.

V usage is TRBV2 and J usage is TRBJ2-5, with 9 bases identical to TRBD1. This CDR3 is built from 15 residues. Germline V lookup: CDR1 SNHLY, CDR2 FYNNEI. Trimming took 2 bases from V and 9 from J; bases not matched to a gene: 10. The CDR3 is CASSERDRGGTAQYF. CDR3 bases: TGTGCCAGCAGTGAACGTGACAGGGGGGGTACAGCCCAGTACTTC. Full variable domain (outside the CDR3, taken from reference TRBV2 and TRBJ2-5): EPEVTQTPSHQVTQMGQEVILRCVPISNHLYFYWYRQILGQKVEFLVSFYNNEISEKSEIFDDQFSVERPDGSNFTLKIRSTKLEDSAMYFCASSERDRGGTAQYFGPGTRLLVL.